These 27 T cell receptor beta chains share one sample of origin, sequenced in a study of early T cells in non-severe SARS-CoV-2 infection. TCRdb re-analysed the 5' RACE reads in MiXCR, keeping a single row per CDR3 protein. The sample consists of under 70,000 distinct CDR3 sequences, approximately 13% of them appearing once. Here the sequenced sample was whole blood, taken at baseline. The receptors stem from an adult who was a healthcare worker with PCR-confirmed SARS-CoV-2 infection or an uninfected control (not recorded which).

This clonotype was seen a few times. The rearrangement joins TRBV5-1 to TRBJ2-5; TRBD1 matches 7 bases. Germline CDR1 reads SGHRS; CDR2 reads YFSETQ. The CDR3 has 14 amino acids. V lost 4 bases to trimming and J lost 2 bases; unmatched junction nucleotides: 5. The CDR3 spells CASSTGTVQETQYF. The CDR3 nucleotides are TGCGCCAGCAGCACCGGGACAGTGCAAGAGACCCAGTACTTC.

This clonotype showed up just a few times. This chain connects TRBV7-9 to TRBJ2-5; D may be TRBD1 (6 bases). This CDR3 is 15 amino acids long. The V gene lost 0 bases and the J gene lost 5 bases, with 13 bases spanning the gap. CDR1 and CDR2 from the germline V gene are SEHNR and FQNEAQ (reference sequence). For the CDR3, the DNA is TGTGCCAGCAGCTTAGCGTGGGACACCCATGAGACCCAGTACTTC. Translation: CASSLAWDTHETQYF.

The V gene is TRBV5-1, the J gene TRBJ2-1, with D possibly being TRBD1 (5 bases). CDR1 and CDR2 from the germline V gene are SGHRS and YFSETQ. The CDR3 loop spans 16 amino acids. Trimming stripped 7 bases from V and 3 bases from J, with 20 bases between. CDR3 nucleotide sequence: TGCGCCAGCTCCGACAGAGACCCCGGAGACTACAATGAGCAGTTCTTC. Its protein is CASSDRDPGDYNEQFF.

The rearrangement uses TRBV20-1 and TRBJ1-1, with D maybe TRBD1 (5 bases). The CDR3 runs 13 residues. Germline loops: CDR1 DFQATT, CDR2 SNEGSKA (reference sequence). Trimming removed 2 bases at V and 1 base at J, with 8 bases between. For the CDR3, the DNA is TGCAGTGCTAGAATTGGGGCGAACACTGAAGCTTTCTTT. Translating gives CSARIGANTEAFF.

The chain is built from TRBV7-3 and TRBJ2-3; D ambiguous. Germline CDR1 reads SGHTA; CDR2 reads FQGTGA. The CDR3 has 18 residues. The V and J ends lost 0 bases and 0 bases respectively, with 16 bases between them. The CDR3 spells CASSLTYWAETSTDTQYF. As DNA, the CDR3 is TGTGCCAGCAGCTTAACGTATTGGGCCGAAACTAGCACAGATACGCAGTATTTT.

The CDR3: CASHDRNPSAVSNSPLHF. The CDR3 DNA sequence: TGTGCCAGCCACGATAGGAATCCGTCGGCCGTGTCTAATTCACCCCTCCACTTT. The rearrangement joins TRBV6-2 or TRBV6-3 to TRBJ1-6; D remains ambiguous. Per germline, CDR1 MNHEY and CDR2 SVGEGT. The CDR3 contains 18 residues. Trimming took 8 bases from V and 6 from J, leaving 26 bases between them.

This clonotype was seen at least ten times. The chain employs TRBV5-6 and TRBJ2-5; the D is unclear. CDR3 length: 11 residues. CDR1 SGHDT and CDR2 YYEEEE come from the germline V gene. Trimming pared 3 bases from V and 4 bases from J, leaving 4 bases between. CDR3 in DNA: TGTGCCAGCAGCTACCTAGAGACCCAGTACTTC. Translating gives CASSYLETQYF.

The V and J genes are TRBV19 and TRBJ1-2, with D perhaps TRBD1 (5 bases). CDR1 and CDR2 from the germline V gene are LNHDA and SQIVND (reference sequence). The V end lost 5 bases, the J end lost 4 bases, and 14 bases lay between the germline ends. This CDR3 spans 14 amino acids. CDR3 sequence: CASSPPGGFYGYTF. The CDR3 DNA reads as TGTGCCAGTAGTCCCCCCGGGGGGTTCTATGGCTACACCTTC.

Ten or more counts support this clonotype. The chain is built from TRBV19 and TRBJ2-3; no definite D call. This CDR3 contains 13 residues. V was clipped by 3 bases and J by 8 bases, with 12 bases between them. Germline V gives CDR1 LNHDA, CDR2 SQIVND (reference sequence). CDR3 DNA: TGTGCCAGTAGTATTGCAGACGTGCGTACGCAGTATTTT. Translating it yields CASSIADVRTQYF.

This clonotype was seen repeatedly, ten times or more. This sequence joins TRBV9 and TRBJ2-2; maybe TRBD1 (5 bases). Trimming left V 3 bases short and J 6 bases short, with 9 bases between. Germline loops: CDR1 SGDLS, CDR2 YYNGEE. This CDR3 is 13 amino acids long. The CDR3 DNA is TGTGCCAGCAGCGCACGACAGCCCGGGGAGCTGTTTTTT. Residues: CASSARQPGELFF. The variable domain in full, with the rest retrieved from reference TRBV9 and TRBJ2-2, is DSGVTQTPKHLITATGQRVTLRCSPRSGDLSVYWYQQSLDQGLQFLIQYYNGEERAKGNILERFSAQQFPDLHSELNLSSLELGDSALYFCASSARQPGELFFGEGSRLTVL.

V usage is TRBV29-1 and J usage is TRBJ2-3; D call uncertain. The CDR3 runs to 12 residues. Between the trimmed V and J ends, which lost 3 bases and 2 bases, there was a span of 6 bases. CDR1 is SQVTM, CDR2 ANQGSEA, per germline. Here the CDR3 DNA reads TGCAGCGTTGACTGGGCCACAGATACGCAGTATTTT. Translation: CSVDWATDTQYF.

The chain links TRBV5-1 to TRBJ2-7, with 9 bases aligning to TRBD1. Trimming at V came to 4 bases and at J to 7 bases, leaving 15 bases not matched to a gene. CDR1 and CDR2 (germline): SGHRS, YFSETQ. This CDR3 is 16 amino acids long. CDR3 residues: CASSPFRDRATGEQYF. CDR3 DNA: TGCGCCAGCAGCCCGTTCCGGGACAGGGCTACGGGTGAGCAGTACTTC. The full variable domain, in which reference TRBV5-1 and TRBJ2-7 provide the parts outside the CDR3, is KAGVTQTPRYLIKTRGQQVTLSCSPISGHRSVSWYQQTPGQGLQFLFEYFSETQRNKGNFPGRFSGRQFSNSRSEMNVSTLELGDSALYLCASSPFRDRATGEQYFGPGTRLTVT.

The gene calls are TRBV6-5 and TRBJ2-3; 13 bases agree with TRBD2. With V trimmed by 5 bases and J by 7 bases, 6 bases remained unmatched. Germline lookup yields CDR1 MNHEY and CDR2 SVGAGI. The CDR3 spans 15 residues. CDR3 protein: CASSRTSGSLNTQYF. CDR3 nucleotides: TGTGCCAGCAGTAGGACTAGCGGGAGTTTAAATACGCAGTATTTT.

This clonotype was found a few times. This chain uses TRBV10-3 with TRBJ2-1; D uncertain. V lost 6 bases and J 6 bases, leaving 9 bases between the germline ends. The CDR3 runs 12 residues. From germline, CDR1 is ENHRY and CDR2 SYGVKD. The CDR3 here is CAISQSFNEQFF. The DNA of the CDR3 is TGTGCCATCAGCCAGAGCTTCAATGAGCAGTTCTTC.

In this sample, this clonotype turned up a few times. The J gene is TRBJ1-6, the V gene TRBV6-6; no reliable D call. V shed 5 bases and J shed 5 bases, with 16 bases lying between them. Germline V CDR1 and CDR2: MNHNY, SVGAGI (reference sequence). The CDR3 spans 16 residues. The CDR3 reads CASSLRRVKDNSPLHF. DNA of the CDR3: TGTGCCAGCAGTCTCCGGAGGGTCAAAGATAATTCACCCCTCCACTTT.

This clonotype was recorded once. The genes are TRBV3-1 and TRBJ1-3; D is possibly TRBD1 (5 bases). V dropped 4 bases and J dropped 3 bases, with 13 bases sitting between them. From germline, CDR1 is LGHDT and CDR2 YNNKEL (reference sequence). The CDR3 is made up of 15 amino acids. The CDR3 is CASSPGGGSGNTIYF. The CDR3 region has the DNA TGTGCCAGCAGCCCTGGTGGGGGTAGTGGAAACACCATATATTTT.

There are a few counts of this clonotype. The chain links TRBV10-3 to TRBJ2-1; a possible D gene is TRBD2 (6 bases). Germline CDR1 ENHRY, CDR2 SYGVKD. The CDR3 totals 11 residues. Trimming left V 6 bases short and J 8 bases short, with 8 bases between. CDR3 loop: CAIREGDEQFF. The CDR3 coding sequence is TGTGCCATCAGGGAGGGAGATGAGCAGTTCTTC.

This clonotype occurred a few times. The J gene is TRBJ2-5, the V gene TRBV18; D is unclear. CDR1 and CDR2 (germline): KGHSH, LQKENI. Trimming shortened V by 4 bases and J by 1 base, and 4 bases separated the two germline ends. The CDR3 runs to 12 residues. This chain's CDR3 is CASSRSQETQYF. CDR3 nucleotide sequence: TGTGCCAGCTCACGCTCCCAAGAGACCCAGTACTTC.

This clonotype was observed at least ten times. CDR3: CSATQVKYEQYF. CDR3 in DNA: TGCAGTGCTACTCAGGTCAAGTACGAGCAGTACTTC. The V gene is TRBV20-1, the J gene TRBJ2-7, with D hard to call. Germline CDR1 is DFQATT and CDR2 is SNEGSKA (reference sequence). The V end was cut by 4 bases, the J end by 4 bases, with 11 bases between. This CDR3 comprises 12 residues.

The chain is built from TRBV3-1 and TRBJ2-7; D is perhaps TRBD2 (6 bases). V lost 1 base and J lost 2, with 12 bases in between. This CDR3 has 15 residues. Germline V gene sequence: CDR1 LGHDT, CDR2 YNNKEL (reference sequence). In nucleotides, the CDR3 is TGTGCCAGCAGCCAAGTGCTAGCGCCAACCTACGAGCAGTACTTC. Amino acid sequence: CASSQVLAPTYEQYF.

V and J are TRBV2 and TRBJ2-3; 7 bases are shared with TRBD1. The CDR3 has 15 residues. In germline, CDR1 is SNHLY, CDR2 FYNNEI. V trimming: 5 bases; J trimming: 1 base; junction bases outside the gene matches: 6. CDR3 bases: TGTGCCAGCAGTATACAGGGGACACGCACAGATACGCAGTATTTT. This codes for CASSIQGTRTDTQYF.

This clonotype was observed at least ten times. This chain connects TRBV7-3 to TRBJ2-5, with D uncertain. V dropped 1 base and J dropped 1 base, with 10 bases sitting between them. Germline loops: CDR1 SGHTA, CDR2 FQGTGA. This CDR3 has 15 residues. The CDR3 region has the DNA TGTGCCAGCAGCTTAAAGCTCTGGTCCCAAGAGACCCAGTACTTC. It yields the protein CASSLKLWSQETQYF.

The V call is TRBV12-3 or TRBV12-4, the J call TRBJ2-1, with D hard to call. Trimming took 5 bases from V and 0 from J, leaving 5 bases between them. The CDR3 spans 13 residues. The CDR3 region is CASSPNSYNEQFF. Written as DNA, the CDR3 is TGTGCCAGCAGTCCAAACTCCTACAATGAGCAGTTCTTC.

Points on this clonotype: With a much larger clone just one base away, this may be a read error. No conserved phenylalanine or tryptophan ends this CDR3, so it is likely a read error. The chain employs TRBV4-2 and TRBJ1-1; D gene uncertain. The germline V gene has CDR1 LGHNA and CDR2 YNFKEQ. The CDR3 is 14 residues long. Between the trimmed V and J ends, which lost 1 base and 3 bases, there was a span of 9 bases. Here the CDR3 DNA reads TGTGCCAGCAGCCAAGGAAGTGGGGACACTGAAGCTTTCCTT. Protein product: CASSQGSGDTEAFL.

Judged by abundance, this clonotype is medium-sized. The chain employs TRBV13 and TRBJ2-7, with a possible D match to TRBD2 (6 bases). The CDR3 totals 15 residues. CDR1 PRHDT and CDR2 FYEKMQ come from the germline V gene (reference sequence). V gave up 3 bases and J gave up 0 bases, with 12 bases separating them. CDR3 loop: CASSFRDGGSYEQYF. CDR3 nucleotide sequence: TGTGCCAGCAGCTTCCGGGACGGGGGCTCCTACGAGCAGTACTTC.

The gene calls are TRBV5-6 and TRBJ1-6, with 9 positions matching TRBD1. CDR3 length: 15 residues. V was clipped by 4 bases and J by 7 bases; unmatched bases: 6. CDR1 is SGHDT and CDR2 is YYEEEE in the germline V gene. This chain's CDR3 is CASSLTGTGNSPLHF. The CDR3 nucleotides are TGTGCCAGCAGCCTAACCGGGACAGGGAATTCACCCCTCCACTTT.

The gene calls are TRBV20-1 and TRBJ2-7; D might be TRBD1 or TRBD2, each matching 5 bases. Trimming removed 3 bases from V and 0 bases from J, with 9 bases in between. The germline V gene encodes CDR1 DFQATT and CDR2 SNEGSKA (reference sequence). The CDR3 contains 13 residues. CDR3 sequence reads: CSASPGSSYEQYF. Written as DNA, the CDR3 is TGCAGTGCTAGTCCAGGGAGCTCCTACGAGCAGTACTTC.